This T cell receptor beta chain came from a study of blood T cells in healthy people across ages. Study-wide context: For every two T cells, template switching captured about one barcoded beta molecule.

The CDR3 contains 13 residues. CDR1 is DFQATT and CDR2 is SNEGSKA in the germline V gene (reference sequence). V lost 3 bases, J lost 2 bases, and 9 bases lay in between. PCR was performed a second time for about 7 to 12 cycles using a sample-barcoded 5' primer and a J-beta primer mix. One entry per CDR3 protein, called by TCRdb with MiXCR from the 5' RACE reads. The repertoire holds hundreds of thousands of distinct CDR3 sequences, with about 52% as singletons. Sequencing was carried out using blood. The J gene is TRBJ2-3, the V gene TRBV20-1; D is ambiguous. This receptor was taken from a woman aged 60-75 years in good health. The CDR3 region is CSASVPSTDTQYF. As DNA, the CDR3 is TGCAGTGCTAGTGTTCCTTCCACAGATACGCAGTATTTT.